The entry below gives a single T cell receptor beta chain sequence along with its context. Its antigen is still unknown. There are no base qualities to consult, and no much larger clone falls within one base. The donors were healthy, HIV-negative adults who had no recently reported acute infections or vaccinations. Only Caucasian adults living in Nashville, Tennessee, USA were represented among the donors. CD4+ T cells were enriched by magnetic negative selection; naive cells were then positively selected on CD45RA, and the negative fraction formed the memory subset. After blood collection by leukapheresis, PBMCs were isolated using Ficoll-Histopaque density gradient centrifugation and then cryopreserved in the vapor phase of liquid nitrogen. Purity and quantity of every magnetically sorted T cell population were checked by analytical flow cytometry. Genomic DNA was isolated from each sorted fraction and quantified by UV absorbance on a Nanodrop 2000c.

This record belongs to a study of shared clonotypes between healthy human individuals (dated by TCRdb to about 2020). With respect to the entire study: The cohort comprised two women and three men aged 18 to 49 years. For each donor, three plates each were used for CD4 naive and CD4 memory, two plates were used for CD8 naive, and one plate was used for CD8 memory. The study deeply sequenced blood TCR repertoires of five healthy adults to estimate repertoire size and the extent of clonotype sharing between individuals. Different laboratories and diverse techniques were used to prepare libraries and sequence TCR repertoires, to increase sequencing depth and limit assay-specific biases. Per donor, leukapheresis produced somewhere between about 0.94 and 9 billion PBMCs.

Spanning cysteine to phenylalanine, the CDR3 consists of 15 amino acids. Kept here is only the CDR3 DNA, which spans 45 bases and is read in frame from base 1. The V and J ends are trimmed by 0 bases and 10 bases, leaving 15 bases between them. CDR1 is given as MNHEY and CDR2 as SMNVEV, both from the germline V gene (reference sequence). TCR CDR3 regions were amplified from genomic DNA by multiplex PCR using the deep immunoSEQ assay. Genomic DNA extracted from each cell subset was distributed evenly over all wells of several immunoSEQ 96-well plates, and each plate served as one replicate. For sorted subsets, each replicate PCR was loaded with about 0.2 ug genomic DNA, equivalent to some 27,000 T cell genomes. Purified libraries were quantified with a Qubit 3.0 fluorometer, sized on a Bioanalyzer 2100, and re-quantified with the KAPA Library Quantification kit. Every immunoSEQ 96-well plate was sequenced on a dedicated single-read 150-cycle Illumina NextSeq 550 flow cell. The original methods were these. Because only junctional sequences without quality scores were contained in the immunoSEQ output, filtering matching that applied to full-length reads could not be performed. Sequences were annotated with PyIR, a Python wrapper for IgBLAST v1.9, and V/J genes and CDR3 were assigned using IMGT germline references. Reads with weak V/J assignments (E-value above 1e-6), missing CDR3, stop codons, out-of-frame junctions, or ambiguous translated residues were removed. V3J clonotypes were defined as sequences sharing an identical inferred V gene, J gene, and CDR3 amino acid sequence. To compute the percentage overlap between repertoires, the number of shared unique clonotypes was divided by the size of the smaller repertoire. Three approaches were used to assess repertoire richness: RTK rarefaction, the Chao1 estimator, and Recon v2.1 estimates of unobserved clonotypes. OLGA was used to compute generation probabilities for all TCRbeta clonotypes that the gDNA method yielded from four donors. TCRdb carries this immuneACCESS record with in-frame sequences only. Its versions omit some clonotypes, under half of them owing to an unresolved V gene in the studies checked, with the rest unexplained. From that table come the V and J calls and clone size; the DNA was used to work out D and trimming. The sample includes 2 million to 3 million clones, with under 95% observed a single time. The top ten hold around 0.37% of the sample.

General study outcomes and caveats: Across a few donors, about 5% of naive CD4, approximately 3.6% of naive CD8, about 2.3% of memory CD4, and roughly 0.4% of memory CD8 clonotypes were shared. Only blood was sampled, and tissue TCR repertoires likely differ from those in blood. Pairwise subsampling led to the expectation that sequencing depth would affect the degree of clonotype sharing among donors. The small number of donors limited the genetic and exposure-history diversity represented. Naive subsets generally had larger estimated clonotype richness than memory subsets did. Clonotypes shared by all four sorted-subset donors showed higher generation probabilities than non-shared clonotypes. Incomplete sequencing was indicated by rarefaction of sorted-subset datasets, despite the large sequencing depth.

This receptor was obtained from a young man in good health. Some clones in this sample may be carry-over from other donors' samples. The source material was naive CD4+ T cells from PBMCs. The cell subset or site label of this sample denotes: CD45RA+ positively selected. Recombination joined TRBV27 with TRBJ1-4; no D gene can be assigned with confidence. The nucleotides are TGTGCCAGCAGTTTATCGTATGGGGTTGGTAGAAAACTGTTTTTT. The translation is CASSLSYGVGRKLFF. The entire variable domain, with the stretches around the CDR3 drawn from the reference TRBV27 and TRBJ1-4 proteins, is EAQVTQNPRYLITVTGKKLTVTCSQNMNHEYMSWYRQDPGLGLRQIYYSMNVEVTDKGDVPEGYKVSRKEKRNFPLILESPSPNQTSLYFCASSLSYGVGRKLFFGSGTQLSVL.